The clone carrying this TCR beta chain was seen only once. Sequenced by immunoSEQ multiplex PCR; TCRdb stores in-frame clones only, minus some. The sample has 150,000 to 200,000 clones, roughly 79% seen once. The CDR3 is 13 amino acids. With 5 bases removed from V and 9 bases from J, the gap between germline ends came to 17 bases. From germline, CDR1 is SGHAT and CDR2 FQNNGV. The data belong to a study of blood T cell repertoires in COVID-19. Background on the study: Samples of COVID-19 (acute and convalescent) were obtained from the United States, Italy and Spain.

The chain couples TRBV11-2 to TRBJ2-7; possible D gene TRBD2, 5 bases. Sequenced: peripheral blood. The receptor was derived from a woman in her thirties or forties with COVID-19, enrolled during active disease. CDR3 bases: TGTGCCAGCAGCCACGCTTCGGGGAAAACGCAGTACTTC. Amino acids: CASSHASGKTQYF.